This record covers a single T cell receptor beta chain. The target antigen is unknown. Only in-frame clones appear in the TCRdb table, and some are missing; sequencing was by immunoSEQ multiplex PCR. The table lists 61,000 or so clones, roughly 89% of them singletons. The data belong to a study of T cells in localized non-small cell lung cancer. Germline V gene lookup returns CDR1 SGDLS and CDR2 YYNGEE. The CDR3 runs 17 residues. V lost 3 bases, J lost 4 bases, and 6 bases stayed unmatched. Study-level results: Analysis by sequencing included only one tumor region, so heterogeneity remains possible. Overall survival was longer when the density of T cells in the blood was higher. Among the top 100 tumor clones, a median about 57 appeared in adjacent lung.

The receptor comes from a woman aged 35 to 70 with stage I lung adenocarcinoma. The sequenced sample was peripheral blood, obtained before any cancer treatment. The chain combines TRBV9 with TRBJ2-3; 15 nucleotides match TRBD2. The CDR3 region is CASSERGTSGGSDTQYF. CDR3 nucleotide sequence: TGTGCCAGCAGCGAACGCGGGACTAGCGGGGGGTCAGATACGCAGTATTTT.